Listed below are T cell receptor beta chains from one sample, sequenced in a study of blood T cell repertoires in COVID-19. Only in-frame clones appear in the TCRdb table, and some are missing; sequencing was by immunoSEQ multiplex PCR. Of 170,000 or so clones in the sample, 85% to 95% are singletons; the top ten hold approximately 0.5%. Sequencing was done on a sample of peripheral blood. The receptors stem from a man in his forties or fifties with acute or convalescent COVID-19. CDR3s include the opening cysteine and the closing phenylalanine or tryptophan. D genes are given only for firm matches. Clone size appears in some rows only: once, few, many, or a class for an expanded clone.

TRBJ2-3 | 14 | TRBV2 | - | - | TGTGCCAGCAGTCTTAGCGGTAGCACAGATACGCAGTATTTT | CASSLSGSTDTQYF
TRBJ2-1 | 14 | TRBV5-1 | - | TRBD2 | TGCGCCAGCAGCTTGGCGGGAGGGGACAATGAGCAGTTCTTC | CASSLAGGDNEQFF
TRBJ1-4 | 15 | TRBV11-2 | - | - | TGTGCCAGCAGCCCTAACAGGGAAACTAATGAAAAACTGTTTTTT | CASSPNRETNEKLFF
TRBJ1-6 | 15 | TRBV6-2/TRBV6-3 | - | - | TGTGCCAGCAGTTACTCTATTCTTCGGAATTCACCCCTCCACTTT | CASSYSILRNSPLHF
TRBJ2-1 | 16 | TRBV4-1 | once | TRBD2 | TGCGCCAGCAGCCAAGCTCGAGCGGGGGGGCATAATGAGCAGTTCTTC | CASSQARAGGHNEQFF
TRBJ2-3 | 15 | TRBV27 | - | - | TGTGCCAGCAGTTTACAGGGTCGAAGCACAGATACGCAGTATTTT | CASSLQGRSTDTQYF
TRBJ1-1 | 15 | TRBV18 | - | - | TGTGCCAGCTCACCATCCGGGGGAGGAAACACTGAAGCTTTCTTT | CASSPSGGGNTEAFF
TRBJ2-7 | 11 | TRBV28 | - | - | TGTGCCAGCTCTCTTGTTAACGAGCAGTACTTC | CASSLVNEQYF
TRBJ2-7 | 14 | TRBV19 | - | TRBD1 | TGTGCCAGTAGTACGCGGACAGGGGCCTACGAGCAGTACTTC | CASSTRTGAYEQYF
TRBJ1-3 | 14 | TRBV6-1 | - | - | TGTGCCAGCAGTGAAAGGAGCTCTGGAAACACCATATATTTT | CASSERSSGNTIYF
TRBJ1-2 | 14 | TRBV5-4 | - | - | TGTGCCAGCAGCTTGTTCGGGGCTAACTATGGCTACACCTTC | CASSLFGANYGYTF
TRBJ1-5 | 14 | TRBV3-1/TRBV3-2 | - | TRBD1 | TGTGCCAGCGCCCGGACAGGCGAAAATCAGCCCCAGCATTTT | CASARTGENQPQHF
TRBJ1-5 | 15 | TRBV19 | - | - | TGTGCCAGTAGTATAATAGCGGGGTCTAGTCAGCCCCAGCATTTT | CASSIIAGSSQPQHF
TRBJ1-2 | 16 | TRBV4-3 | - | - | TGCGCCAGCAGCCAAGATCTGCGGGGGCTCAACTATGGCTACACCTTC | CASSQDLRGLNYGYTF
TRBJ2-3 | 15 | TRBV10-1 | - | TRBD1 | TGCGCCAGCAGTGATACAGGGGAGAGCACAGATACGCAGTATTTT | CASSDTGESTDTQYF
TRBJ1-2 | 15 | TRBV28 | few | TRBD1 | TGTGCCAGCAGTCATGGGACAGGGCGAACTATTGGCTACACCTTC | CASSHGTGRTIGYTF